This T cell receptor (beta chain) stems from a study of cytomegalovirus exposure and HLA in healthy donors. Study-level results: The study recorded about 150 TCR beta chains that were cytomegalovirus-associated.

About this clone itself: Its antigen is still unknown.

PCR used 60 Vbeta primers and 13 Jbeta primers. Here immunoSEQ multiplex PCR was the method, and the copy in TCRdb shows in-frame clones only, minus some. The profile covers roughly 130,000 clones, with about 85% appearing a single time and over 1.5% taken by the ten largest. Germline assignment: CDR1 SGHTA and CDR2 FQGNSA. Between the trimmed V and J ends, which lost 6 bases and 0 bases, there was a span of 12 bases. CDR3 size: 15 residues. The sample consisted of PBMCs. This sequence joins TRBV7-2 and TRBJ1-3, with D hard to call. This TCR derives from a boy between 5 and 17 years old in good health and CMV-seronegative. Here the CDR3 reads CASRAGESSGNTIYF. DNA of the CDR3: TGTGCCAGCAGGGCGGGTGAGAGCTCTGGAAACACCATATATTTT. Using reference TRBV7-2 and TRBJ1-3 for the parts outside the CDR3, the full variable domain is GAGVSQSPSNKVTEKGKDVELRCDPISGHTALYWYRQSLGQGLEFLIYFQGNSAPDKSGLPSDRFSAERTGGSVSTLTIQRTQQEDSAVYLCASRAGESSGNTIYFGEGSWLTVV.